This TCR beta chain was obtained from a study of Graves' ophthalmopathy and Graves' hyperthyroidism. Germline trimming cut 7 bases from V and 2 bases from J; bases unmatched to any gene: 9. CDR3 size: 17 residues. Amplification of TCR beta CDR3 regions used RNA transcripts. The authors performed first-round RT-PCR with HTBI primers and then a second-round multiplex PCR. MiXCR was run by TCRdb on the multiplex PCR reads, yielding one entry per CDR3 protein. The repertoire holds hundreds of thousands of distinct CDR3 sequences, under 25% seen once, with 2.5% to 3.5% in the top ten. The chain uses TRBV12-3 or TRBV12-4 and TRBJ1-5; 12 nucleotides line up with TRBD1. What was sequenced was peripheral blood. This receptor was obtained from a woman between 18 and 29 years old with stable Graves' hyperthyroidism. The CDR3 sequence is CASTSGQGAWGNQPQHF. The CDR3, as DNA: TGTGCCAGCACCTCGGGACAGGGGGCTTGGGGCAATCAGCCCCAGCATTTT.